The 32 T cell receptor beta chains reported below all come from one sample, sequenced in a study of cytomegalovirus exposure and HLA in healthy donors (dated by TCRdb to between 2016 and 2019). Library creation used the immunoSEQ multiplex PCR assay. This is the immuneACCESS table as TCRdb keeps it, with only in-frame sequences that have V and J called. A part of the clones is gone; compared with another copy, unresolved V genes explain less than half, and the rest is unexplained. In this sample the table shows 90,000 to 150,000 clones, approximately 86% of which occur a single time. The top ten clones comprise around 4.5% of the sample. Sequencing was carried out using PBMCs. All receptors derive from a man younger than 35 in good health and CMV-seropositive.

This clone occurred once. Within the sample, other DNA sequences also encode this same CDR3. V and J are TRBV7-9 and TRBJ2-7; possible D gene TRBD1, 6 bases. Germline V CDR1 and CDR2: SEHNR, FQNEAQ (reference sequence). This CDR3 comprises 12 residues. V was pared by 5 bases and J by 6 bases, with 11 bases between. CDR3 protein: CASSPQGGEQYF. In DNA form, the CDR3 reads TGTGCCAGCAGCCCTCAAGGGGGCGAGCAGTACTTC.

The V and J genes are TRBV27 and TRBJ2-2; 8 bases align to TRBD1. After removal of 5 bases from V and 4 bases from J, the junction contained 15 bases not matched to a gene. CDR3 size: 18 residues. CDR1 MNHEY and CDR2 SMNVEV come from the germline V gene (reference sequence). This chain's CDR3 is CASSDRTGMIGFTGELFF. The DNA of the CDR3 is TGTGCCAGCAGTGACCGGACAGGGATGATTGGGTTCACCGGGGAGCTGTTTTTT.

V usage is TRBV5-8 and J usage is TRBJ2-3; tentatively, D is TRBD2 (6 bases). V lost 0 bases and J 2 bases, leaving 13 bases between the germline ends. The germline gives CDR1 SGHTS, CDR2 YDEGEE. This CDR3 has 16 residues. The CDR3 DNA follows: TGTGCCAGCAGCTTGGGGGTCGGGAGCTCCACAGATACGCAGTATTTT. Translating it yields CASSLGVGSSTDTQYF.

The rearrangement links TRBV12-5 to TRBJ2-3; 8 nucleotides match TRBD2. V was pared by 2 bases and J by 5 bases, with 6 bases of the junction left unmatched. The germline CDR1 and CDR2 sequences are LGHNT and FRNRAP. The CDR3 totals 15 residues. CDR3 residues: CASGLTRGGLDTQYF. CDR3 coding DNA: TGTGCTAGTGGTTTGACCCGGGGGGGCCTAGATACGCAGTATTTT.

The chain uses TRBV19 and TRBJ1-5; D ambiguous. This CDR3 spans 13 amino acids. Germline loops: CDR1 LNHDA, CDR2 SQIVND (reference sequence). Trimming stripped 6 bases from V and 5 bases from J, with 11 bases between. The CDR3 DNA reads as TGTGCCAGTAGACCCTCGAGGGATCAGCCCCAGCATTTT. Its protein product is CASRPSRDQPQHF.

In DNA, the CDR3 is TGTGCCAGCAGGAACGGACAGGGGAACACCGGGGAGCTGTTTTTT. Amino acids: CASRNGQGNTGELFF. The chain carries TRBV6-5 and TRBJ2-2, with 8 bases fitting TRBD1. CDR3 length equals 15 residues. With 6 bases clipped from V and 1 base from J, the junction kept 4 bases outside the gene matches. From germline, CDR1 is MNHEY and CDR2 SVGAGI.

J is TRBJ1-4 and V is TRBV2; D remains unclear. Germline CDR1 is SNHLY and CDR2 is FYNNEI. The length of the CDR3 is 15 residues. The ends were cut back, 2 bases at V and 9 bases at J, with 16 bases in the middle. The CDR3 loop reads CASSELVRGEKKLFF. In nucleotides, the CDR3 is TGTGCCAGCAGTGAACTAGTACGGGGTGAGAAAAAACTGTTTTTT.

The chain has TRBV7-9 and TRBJ2-7; D might be TRBD2 (5 bases). The CDR3 has 12 residues. V lost 6 bases, J lost 3 bases, and 9 bases lay in between. CDR1 and CDR2 (germline): SEHNR, FQNEAQ (reference sequence). The CDR3 here is CASRSRDYEQYF. CDR3 DNA: TGTGCCAGCAGGTCCCGGGACTACGAGCAGTACTTC.

This chain connects TRBV27 to TRBJ2-2; 11 bases match TRBD2. With 7 bases clipped from V and 7 bases from J, the junction kept 8 bases outside the gene matches. Germline CDR1 and CDR2: MNHEY and SMNVEV (reference sequence). This CDR3 has 15 residues. The CDR3 loop is CASTFSGGALGELFF. The DNA for the CDR3 is TGTGCCAGCACCTTTAGCGGGGGGGCCCTCGGGGAGCTGTTTTTT.

There are a few counts of this clone. V and J are TRBV5-1 and TRBJ2-7; TRBD2 agrees at 9 bases. Germline V gene sequence: CDR1 SGHRS, CDR2 YFSETQ. The CDR3 extends over 15 amino acids. J gave up 2 bases and V 0 bases, and 3 bases lay outside the gene matches. CDR3 sequence (DNA): TGCGCCAGCAGCTTGGTAGCTAGCGGGGCCTACGAGCAGTACTTC. Its translation: CASSLVASGAYEQYF.

The chain is built from TRBV14 and TRBJ2-1, with 7 bases matching TRBD2. Germline V CDR1 and CDR2: SGHDN, FVKESK. This CDR3 region has 15 residues. Losses at the gene ends were 5 bases for V and 6 bases for J; bases not matched to a gene: 10. CDR3 loop: CASSKGLLLANEQFF. The CDR3 bases are TGTGCCAGCAGCAAGGGACTACTCCTCGCCAATGAGCAGTTCTTC.

J is TRBJ1-3 and V is TRBV10-2; 8 bases align to TRBD1. V lost 2 bases to trimming and J lost 4 bases; unmatched junction nucleotides: 7. Germline V gene sequence: CDR1 WSHSY, CDR2 SAAADI. The CDR3 has 16 amino acids. The CDR3 reads CASSEIQGAAGNTIYF. CDR3 nucleotide sequence: TGCGCCAGCAGTGAGATCCAGGGGGCAGCAGGAAACACCATATATTTT.

The J gene is TRBJ2-7, the V gene TRBV5-1; TRBD1 aligns across 10 bases. Germline-derived CDR1 and CDR2 are SGHRS and YFSETQ. This CDR3 is built from 16 residues. Losses at the gene ends were 3 bases for V and 3 bases for J; bases not matched to a gene: 9. Written as DNA, the CDR3 is TGCGCCAGCAGCTGGGGGGCGGGACAGGGGTTCTACGAGCAGTACTTC. Its translation: CASSWGAGQGFYEQYF. The whole variable domain, filled in from reference TRBV5-1 and TRBJ2-7, reads KAGVTQTPRYLIKTRGQQVTLSCSPISGHRSVSWYQQTPGQGLQFLFEYFSETQRNKGNFPGRFSGRQFSNSRSEMNVSTLELGDSALYLCASSWGAGQGFYEQYFGPGTRLTVT.

V usage is TRBV4-3 and J usage is TRBJ1-2; 7 positions agree with TRBD1. CDR3 length: 14 residues. Unmatched junction bases numbered 9, after V lost 1 base and J lost 10 bases. Per germline, CDR1 LGHNA and CDR2 YSLEER. The CDR3 nucleotides are TGCGCCAGCAGCCAAGCGACGGACAGGCCTTCCTACACCTTC. This sequence encodes CASSQATDRPSYTF.

The chain recombines TRBV2 with TRBJ1-2; 8 bases are shared with TRBD1. Trimming took 5 bases from V and 1 from J; bases not matched to a gene: 18. Germline CDR1 SNHLY, CDR2 FYNNEI. The CDR3 runs to 19 residues. In DNA, the CDR3 is TGTGCCAGCAGTCCGGCCAGGGGGCGCGTATCTAACAATAACTATGGCTACACCTTC. Translated: CASSPARGRVSNNNYGYTF.

This rearrangement joins TRBV10-1 to TRBJ2-1; 8 bases align to TRBD1. This CDR3 has 14 amino acids. J lost 9 bases, V lost 10 bases, and 14 bases had no gene match. Germline CDR1 reads WNHNN; CDR2 reads SYGVQD (reference sequence). The CDR3 here is CATGRNQGAGEQFF. In DNA, the CDR3 is TGCGCCACCGGGAGAAACCAGGGGGCCGGTGAGCAGTTCTTC.

The chain recombines TRBV18 with TRBJ2-7; TRBD2 matches 7 bases. The germline V gene encodes CDR1 KGHSH and CDR2 LQKENI. The length of the CDR3 is 16 residues. V shed 0 bases and J 0 bases; nucleotides not matched to a gene: 5. CDR3: CASSPPRGGDSYEQYF. The DNA of the CDR3 is TGTGCCAGCTCACCACCCCGGGGAGGGGACTCCTACGAGCAGTACTTC.

The chain uses TRBV6-1 and TRBJ2-7; the D gene is possibly TRBD1 (5 bases). V was trimmed by 11 bases and J by 0 bases, leaving 17 bases between them. CDR3 size: 14 residues. Germline assignment: CDR1 MNHNS and CDR2 SASEGT. As DNA, the CDR3 is TGTGCCGCCCCCCGCAGGGAAGGCTCCTACGAGCAGTACTTC. Protein sequence: CAAPRREGSYEQYF.

The chain joins TRBV5-4 to TRBJ1-1; D may be TRBD1 (6 bases). The CDR3 contains 13 residues. The germline gives CDR1 SGHNT, CDR2 YYREEE (reference sequence). The germline V and J ends were trimmed by 3 bases and 2 bases, with 8 bases remaining between them. The CDR3 nucleotides read TGTGCCAGCAGCTCGGGACATAACACTGAAGCTTTCTTT. The encoded protein is CASSSGHNTEAFF.

The chain employs TRBV6-6 and TRBJ1-2; 9 nucleotides agree with TRBD1. The CDR3 covers 13 residues. Germline trimming cut 5 bases from V and 8 bases from J; bases unmatched to any gene: 6. CDR1 and CDR2 from the germline V gene are MNHNY and SVGAGI (reference sequence). CDR3 nucleotide sequence: TGTGCCAGCAGTAAGGACAGGGGTGGAGGCTACACCTTC. This sequence encodes CASSKDRGGGYTF.

The CDR3 sequence: CASSQGGGAGYEQYF. In nucleotides, the CDR3 is TGCGCCAGCAGCCAAGGCGGGGGGGCCGGGTACGAGCAGTACTTC. This chain joins TRBV4-3 and TRBJ2-7; 9 bases match TRBD2. V shed 1 base, J shed 4 bases, and the junction held 5 bases outside the gene matches. In germline, CDR1 is LGHNA, CDR2 YSLEER. The CDR3 is made up of 15 amino acids.

The chain recombines TRBV5-4 with TRBJ2-5, with D possibly TRBD1 on 5 matching bases. The CDR3 runs to 12 residues. V dropped 4 bases and J dropped 5 bases, with 9 bases sitting between them. The V gene's germline CDR1 is SGHNT and CDR2 YYREEE (reference sequence). The CDR3 bases are TGTGCCAGCAGCGGCAGGGCTGAGACCCAGTACTTC. This gives the protein CASSGRAETQYF.

The CDR3 region is CASSLRQGSQETQYF. The DNA of the CDR3 is TGTGCCAGCAGCTTGAGACAGGGGTCCCAAGAGACCCAGTACTTC. V gene TRBV7-9 combines with J gene TRBJ2-5; 8 bases line up with TRBD1. V shed 3 bases, J shed 1 base, and the junction held 4 bases outside the gene matches. The CDR3 consists of 15 residues. CDR1 is SEHNR, CDR2 FQNEAQ, per germline (reference sequence).

CDR3 sequence (DNA): TGCGCCAGCAGCTTGGGCCCGGTGGCTAGCGGGGTCCAAGAGACCCAGTACTTC. It encodes CASSLGPVASGVQETQYF. The rearrangement joins TRBV5-1 to TRBJ2-5; TRBD2 matches at 9 bases. V was pared by 0 bases and J by 1 base, with 10 bases of the junction left unmatched. Germline CDR1 and CDR2: SGHRS and YFSETQ. This CDR3 has 18 amino acids.

This clone was picked up one time. V is TRBV7-2 and J is TRBJ1-2, with 7 bases lining up with TRBD1. Germline lookup yields CDR1 SGHTA and CDR2 FQGNSA. J lost 3 bases, V lost 5 bases, and 6 bases had no gene match. The CDR3 has 14 residues. CDR3 in amino acids: CASSRRQGDYGYTF. For the CDR3, the DNA is TGTGCCAGCAGCCGCCGACAGGGTGACTATGGCTACACCTTC.

The chain couples TRBV7-8 to TRBJ1-2; no clear D. The length of the CDR3 is 12 residues. Germline CDR1 SGHVS, CDR2 FQNEAQ. V was shortened by 5 bases and J by 3 bases, with 7 bases between the two germline ends. The CDR3 sequence: CASSHSDYGYTF. The DNA of the CDR3 is TGTGCCAGCAGCCACAGTGACTATGGCTACACCTTC.

The chain is built from TRBV28 and TRBJ1-4, with a weak D call TRBD1 (5 bases). There are 16 residues in the CDR3. V was trimmed by 2 bases and J by 5 bases, leaving 15 bases between them. In germline, CDR1 is MDHEN, CDR2 SYDVKM. CDR3 nucleotides: TGTGCCAGCAGTTTAGGTGGGGCAGGGTCGAATGAAAAACTGTTTTTT. Residues: CASSLGGAGSNEKLFF. The variable domain in full, with the rest retrieved from reference TRBV28 and TRBJ1-4, is DVKVTQSSRYLVKRTGEKVFLECVQDMDHENMFWYRQDPGLGLRLIYFSYDVKMKEKGDIPEGYSVSREKKERFSLILESASTNQTSMYLCASSLGGAGSNEKLFFGSGTQLSVL.

This chain joins TRBV7-8 and TRBJ2-7, with 9 bases matching TRBD1. The V gene's germline CDR1 is SGHVS and CDR2 FQNEAQ. The ends lost 7 bases at V and 3 bases at J; junction bases unmatched: 13. The CDR3 runs to 16 residues. The CDR3 DNA sequence: TGTGCCAGCACCACCTCTGAGGGGACAGGGTTCTACGAGCAGTACTTC. Translation: CASTTSEGTGFYEQYF.

The chain is built from TRBV29-1 and TRBJ1-2; 9 bases map to TRBD1. The V segment lost 3 bases and the J segment 6 bases; nucleotides outside the gene matches: 5. This CDR3 region has 13 residues. Germline V gene lookup returns CDR1 SQVTM and CDR2 ANQGSEA. The CDR3 bases are TGCAGCGTTGAGGGACAGGGAGCTGATGGCTACACCTTC. Amino acids: CSVEGQGADGYTF. The whole variable domain, remainder taken from reference TRBV29-1 and TRBJ1-2, is SAVISQKPSRDICQRGTSLTIQCQVDSQVTMMFWYRQQPGQSLTLIATANQGSEATYESGFVIDKFPISRPNLTFSTLTVSNMSPEDSSIYLCSVEGQGADGYTFGSGTRLTVV.

CDR3 DNA: TGCGCCAGCAGCCAAGCGGCGGACTACGAGCAGTACTTC. It encodes CASSQAADYEQYF. The chain recombines TRBV4-1 with TRBJ2-7; D remains ambiguous. Germline V gene sequence: CDR1 MGHRA, CDR2 YSYEKL. Trimming left V 1 base short and J 3 bases short, with 7 bases between. CDR3 length: 13 residues.

The rearrangement uses TRBV9 and TRBJ1-2; 9 bases fit TRBD1. The CDR3 is 14 residues long. The trim removed 3 bases at V and 5 bases at J, leaving 5 bases unmatched. Germline V gene lookup returns CDR1 SGDLS and CDR2 YYNGEE. The CDR3 DNA sequence: TGTGCCAGCAGCGCCGGGGACAGGGCATATGGCTACACCTTC. Translating it yields CASSAGDRAYGYTF.

The chain joins TRBV2 to TRBJ2-2; D not certain. The V and J ends lost 6 bases and 3 bases respectively, with 14 bases between them. Germline V CDR1 and CDR2: SNHLY, FYNNEI. The CDR3 is 15 amino acids. DNA of the CDR3: TGTGCCAGCAGCCCCCGCACAGCCTACACCGGGGAGCTGTTTTTT. Its protein is CASSPRTAYTGELFF.